These T cell receptor beta chains were read from a single sample in a study of cytomegalovirus exposure and HLA in healthy donors. Generated by immunoSEQ multiplex PCR, the TCRdb table keeps only in-frame clones and is missing some. The record lists 65,000 to 90,000 clones, of which the ten most abundant hold 2.4%. Sequencing was performed on PBMCs. Receptors were obtained from a female donor in good health and CMV-seropositive. CDR3s include the opening cysteine and the closing phenylalanine or tryptophan. The D gene is left open where the match is weak.

V gene	J gene	D gene	CDR3 protein	CDR3 DNA
TRBV6-4	TRBJ2-2	TRBD1	CASRRDSTNTGELFF	TGTGCCAGCAGGAGGGACAGTACGAACACCGGGGAGCTGTTTTTT
TRBV5-1	TRBJ1-3	NA	CASSLGLGNTIYF	TGCGCCAGCAGCTTGGGACTAGGAAACACCATATATTTT
TRBV4-1	TRBJ1-2	NA	CASSQQGTPNYGYTF	TGCGCCAGCAGCCAACAGGGAACGCCTAACTATGGCTACACCTTC
TRBV2	TRBJ2-7	TRBD2	CASSVTGTSGYEQYF	TGTGCCAGCAGTGTAACCGGGACTAGCGGTTACGAGCAGTACTTC
TRBV27	TRBJ2-7	TRBD2	CASSPSSGYEQYF	TGTGCCAGCAGCCCATCTAGCGGCTACGAGCAGTACTTC
TRBV5-1	TRBJ1-1	NA	CASKEGGNTEAFF	TGCGCCAGCAAAGAGGGCGGGAACACTGAAGCTTTCTTT
TRBV18	TRBJ2-7	NA	CASSPDRSSYEQYF	TGTGCCAGCTCACCAGACAGGTCTTCCTACGAGCAGTACTTC
TRBV7-9	TRBJ1-1	NA	CASSLWSGDNTEAFF	TGTGCCAGCAGCTTATGGTCAGGGGATAACACTGAAGCTTTCTTT
TRBV10-3	TRBJ2-2	TRBD1	CAISDWDSPNTGELFF	TGTGCCATCAGTGACTGGGACAGTCCGAACACCGGGGAGCTGTTTTTT
TRBV28	TRBJ2-7	TRBD2	CASSKTSGRSFDEQYF	TGTGCCAGCAGTAAGACTAGCGGCAGGTCTTTCGACGAGCAGTACTTC
TRBV29-1	TRBJ2-1	TRBD1	CSVGQGHEQFF	TGCAGCGTTGGACAGGGACATGAGCAGTTCTTC
TRBV19	TRBJ1-2	TRBD1	CASSISQGQGIVGYTF	TGTGCCAGTAGTATTTCTCAGGGACAGGGGATTGTCGGCTACACCTTC
TRBV6-6	TRBJ2-1	NA	CASIRKQGLEQFF	TGTGCCAGCATTAGAAAACAGGGTTTGGAGCAGTTCTTC
TRBV6-5	TRBJ2-1	TRBD1	CASSTDRASYNEQFF	TGTGCCAGCAGTACAGACAGGGCCTCCTACAATGAGCAGTTCTTC
TRBV28	TRBJ1-2	NA	CASSLGTNYGYTF	TGTGCCAGCAGTTTAGGCACTAACTATGGCTACACCTTC
TRBV6-6	TRBJ2-7	TRBD1	CASSRQGAAYEQYF	TGTGCCAGCAGTCGACAGGGGGCAGCGTACGAGCAGTACTTC
TRBV7-9	TRBJ2-1	TRBD2	CASSSKGLAGPSSYNEQFF	TGTGCCAGCAGCTCCAAGGGGTTAGCGGGTCCTAGCTCCTACAATGAGCAGTTCTTC
TRBV2	TRBJ2-5	TRBD1	CASSEGTGPETQYF	TGTGCCAGCAGTGAGGGGACAGGGCCAGAGACCCAGTACTTC
TRBV18	TRBJ1-2	TRBD1	CASSTGQGSYGYTF	TGTGCCAGCTCGACTGGACAGGGATCCTATGGCTACACCTTC
TRBV11-2	TRBJ1-2	NA	CASNPNGGSYGYTF	TGTGCCAGCAACCCTAATGGAGGGAGCTATGGCTACACCTTC
TRBV10-3	TRBJ1-2	TRBD1	CAINGQGDGYTF	TGTGCCATCAACGGACAGGGCGATGGCTACACCTTC
TRBV9	TRBJ1-3	TRBD1	CASSVGDRGGNTIYF	TGTGCCAGCAGCGTAGGGGACAGGGGGGGAAACACCATATATTTT
TRBV19	TRBJ1-1	TRBD1	CASSMWSGGTEAFF	TGTGCCAGTAGTATGTGGTCAGGGGGCACTGAAGCTTTCTTT
TRBV4-3	TRBJ2-7	NA	CASSQDLDSPHEQYF	TGCGCCAGCAGCCAAGATCTGGACAGTCCCCACGAGCAGTACTTC
TRBV30	TRBJ2-1	TRBD2	CARSGDGPYNEQFF	TGTGCCCGAAGCGGGGACGGTCCCTACAATGAGCAGTTCTTC
TRBV6-6	TRBJ1-1	TRBD1	CASSKPTGEDTEAFF	TGTGCCAGCAGTAAACCGACAGGGGAAGACACTGAAGCTTTCTTT
TRBV6-1	TRBJ1-2	NA	CASSERGGTNYGYTF	TGTGCCAGCAGTGAACGGGGGGGAACCAACTATGGCTACACCTTC
TRBV5-5	TRBJ2-3	NA	CASSSTAGADTQYF	TGTGCCAGCAGCTCGACAGCGGGCGCAGATACGCAGTATTTT
TRBV5-4	TRBJ2-1	NA	CASSLGGGRNEQFF	TGTGCCAGCAGCTTAGGGGGGGGCCGGAATGAGCAGTTCTTC
TRBV10-3	TRBJ2-7	TRBD2	CAISAGLADYEQYF	TGTGCCATCAGTGCGGGGCTAGCGGACTACGAGCAGTACTTC
TRBV5-1	TRBJ2-1	TRBD2	CASSLPSGGNEQFF	TGCGCCAGCAGCTTGCCTAGCGGGGGGAATGAGCAGTTCTTC
TRBV29-1	TRBJ2-3	NA	CSVDRPTTDTQYF	TGCAGCGTCGACAGGCCCACCACAGATACGCAGTATTTT
TRBV27	TRBJ1-5	NA	CASSPTLGGRNQPQHF	TGTGCCAGCAGTCCCACCCTGGGAGGGCGCAATCAGCCCCAGCATTTT
TRBV4-3	TRBJ2-7	NA	CASSQDKNKREQYF	TGCGCCAGCAGCCAAGATAAGAATAAGCGGGAGCAGTACTTC
TRBV5-1	TRBJ2-7	NA	CASSSEGRGYEQYF	TGCGCCAGCAGCTCGGAAGGACGGGGCTACGAGCAGTACTTC
TRBV28	TRBJ1-1	NA	CASSSLRVEVMNTEAFF	TGTGCCAGCAGCTCCTTGCGCGTCGAGGTCATGAACACTGAAGCTTTCTTT
TRBV27	TRBJ1-6	NA	CASSLAGRGGGLRNSPLHF	TGTGCCAGCAGTTTAGCCGGACGGGGGGGAGGTCTTAGGAATTCACCCCTCCACTTT
TRBV29-1	TRBJ1-1	NA	CSVASGNTEAFF	TGCAGCGTTGCATCAGGGAACACTGAAGCTTTCTTT
TRBV7-9	TRBJ2-6	TRBD2	CASSFWQGGPGANVLTF	TGTGCCAGCAGCTTCTGGCAGGGAGGGCCTGGGGCCAACGTCCTGACTTTC
TRBV7-2	TRBJ2-1	TRBD2	CASSISGGNYNEQFF	TGTGCCAGCAGCATAAGCGGGGGAAATTACAATGAGCAGTTCTTC
TRBV7-9	TRBJ1-3	TRBD1	CASSIDRGYGNTIYF	TGTGCCAGCAGCATAGACAGGGGGTACGGAAACACCATATATTTT
TRBV5-4	TRBJ1-4	TRBD1	CASSSGTGSFNEKLFF	TGTGCCAGCAGCTCAGGGACAGGTAGCTTTAATGAAAAACTGTTTTTT
TRBV25-1	TRBJ2-3	TRBD2	CASGSTSESTDTQYF	TGTGCCAGCGGCTCTACTAGCGAGAGCACAGATACGCAGTATTTT
TRBV6-5	TRBJ1-1	TRBD1	CASNRGTEAFF	TGTGCCAGCAACAGGGGAACTGAAGCTTTCTTT
TRBV7-2	TRBJ1-5	NA	CASSLQGNQPQHF	TGTGCCAGCAGCCTCCAGGGGAATCAGCCCCAGCATTTT
TRBV4-3	TRBJ1-3	TRBD1	CASSQGTGAGNTIYF	TGCGCCAGCAGCCAAGGGACAGGGGCTGGAAACACCATATATTTT
TRBV9	TRBJ1-1	NA	CASSLSGRTEAFF	TGTGCCAGCAGCCTCAGCGGTAGGACTGAAGCTTTCTTT
TRBV18	TRBJ2-7	TRBD1	CASSSSGGPYEQYF	TGTGCCAGCTCATCTTCAGGGGGCCCCTACGAGCAGTACTTC
TRBV7-7	TRBJ2-1	NA	CASSLGVQGGEQFF	TGTGCCAGCAGCTTAGGTGTACAGGGCGGTGAGCAGTTCTTC